This record covers a single T cell receptor beta chain. In the original workflow: How many nucleated cells were present was estimated from reference gene primer amplification. The protocol was immunoSEQ multiplex PCR, while the TCRdb copy is restricted to in-frame clones and leaves out a portion. V and J calls and clone size come straight from that table; D and trimming were deduced from the DNA. There are roughly 200,000 clones in the sample; approximately 80% occur only once, and 1.5% to 1.7% lies in the top ten. This record belongs to a study of blood T cell repertoires in COVID-19. Study-level background: The United States, Italy and Spain supplied acute and convalescent COVID-19 samples. Sample material is recorded as cDNA or gDNA derived from T cells, B-cell-depleted T cells, or PBMCs.

CDR1 SGHTA and CDR2 FQGNSA come from the germline V gene. Trimming pared 5 bases from V and 3 bases from J, leaving 5 bases between. This CDR3 is 12 amino acids long. The sequence was collected from a human donor in a cohort sampled during active COVID-19. The chain carries TRBV7-2 and TRBJ1-5; D is unclear. The sample taken for sequencing was peripheral blood. This CDR3 is CASSLYNQPQHF. Written as DNA, the CDR3 is TGTGCCAGCAGCCTCTACAATCAGCCCCAGCATTTT.